The next 21 T cell receptor beta chains were all read from a single sample in a study of blood T cell repertoires in COVID-19. Using immunoSEQ multiplex PCR, the repertoire was profiled, and TCRdb retains in-frame clones only, with some absent. The repertoire consists of about 140,000 clones, with around 88% occurring once and the leading ten covering about 1.5%. Sample: peripheral blood. Source of these receptors: a woman between 55 and 75 years old with acute or convalescent COVID-19.

The table lists this clone with a count of one. J is TRBJ1-1 and V is TRBV7-3; D gene uncertain. This CDR3 is built from 13 residues. Trimming took 5 bases from V and 1 from J, leaving 8 bases between them. The germline CDR1 and CDR2 sequences are SGHTA and FQGTGA. As DNA, the CDR3 is TGTGCCAGCAGCCACGAGGGGAACACTGAAGCTTTCTTT. Residues: CASSHEGNTEAFF.

This chain joins TRBV2 and TRBJ1-5; TRBD1 is a possible D gene (5 bases). This CDR3 is 13 amino acids long. V lost 8 bases and J 4 bases, leaving 12 bases between the germline ends. Germline values: CDR1 SNHLY, CDR2 FYNNEI. For the CDR3, the DNA is TGTGCCAGCTCTGGGGGGGAGAATCAGCCCCAGCATTTT. Translation: CASSGGENQPQHF.

The J gene is TRBJ2-1, the V gene TRBV3-1 (or the pseudogene TRBV3-2), with 9 nucleotides matching TRBD2. V lost 6 bases, J lost 5 bases, and 14 bases stayed unmatched. The CDR3 has 17 amino acids. Germline assignment: CDR1 LGHDT and CDR2 YNNKEL (reference sequence). The CDR3 spells CASRRGSPTSGNNEQFF. The CDR3 DNA is TGTGCCAGCAGGCGAGGGTCCCCGACTAGCGGAAACAATGAGCAGTTCTTC.

The sample holds one count of this clone. This chain links TRBV9 with TRBJ2-3; TRBD2 aligns across 9 bases. V dropped 4 bases and J dropped 5; count of bases not matched to a gene: 11. The CDR3 has 16 amino acids. Germline V CDR1 and CDR2: SGDLS, YYNGEE. Written as DNA, the CDR3 is TGTGCCAGCAGCCCAGAGGGGCGGGGGGGCGTAGATACGCAGTATTTT. Residues: CASSPEGRGGVDTQYF.

V is TRBV7-8 and J is TRBJ1-2; D is perhaps TRBD1 (6 bases). Germline lookup yields CDR1 SGHVS and CDR2 FQNEAQ. With 3 bases removed from V and 8 bases from J, the gap between germline ends came to 22 bases. The CDR3 is made up of 16 amino acids. In nucleotides, the CDR3 is TGTGCCAGCAGCTTCCCTTTACAGGGAGCGCTCGGGGGCTACACCTTC. Protein: CASSFPLQGALGGYTF.

The chain links TRBV29-1 to TRBJ2-7, with a tentative D call TRBD2 (6 bases). Trimming took off 6 bases at V and 2 bases at J, with 17 bases between the two ends. The CDR3 runs to 14 residues. Per the germline V gene, CDR1 is SQVTM and CDR2 is ANQGSEA. DNA for the CDR3: TGCAGCGTGGCACAAGGTGGCGGGACCTACGAGCAGTACTTC. This gives the protein CSVAQGGGTYEQYF.

The CDR3 DNA is TGTGCCAGCAGTTACTCGGCTGCCCAGTCCTGGTATAATGGCTACACCTTC. Its protein is CASSYSAAQSWYNGYTF. V and J are TRBV6-2 or TRBV6-3 and TRBJ1-2, with D hard to call. Germline values: CDR1 MNHEY, CDR2 SVGEGT. The V end was cut by 0 bases, the J end by 6 bases, with 20 bases between. This CDR3 comprises 17 residues.

This chain uses TRBV29-1 with TRBJ2-3; 10 nucleotides align to TRBD1. The CDR3 is 14 residues long. The V and J ends lost 7 bases and 5 bases, in that order; junction bases with no gene match: 9. Germline V lookup: CDR1 SQVTM, CDR2 ANQGSEA. CDR3 amino acids: CSATGQGGIDTQYF. The DNA for the CDR3 is TGCAGCGCTACTGGACAGGGGGGGATAGATACGCAGTATTTT.

The chain combines TRBV19 with TRBJ2-3; TRBD1 matches 9 bases. Losses at the gene ends were 2 bases for V and 2 bases for J; bases not matched to a gene: 5. The CDR3 is made up of 16 amino acids. From germline, CDR1 is LNHDA and CDR2 SQIVND (reference sequence). The CDR3 DNA follows: TGTGCCAGTAGTATAAATCGGGACAGGGCCACAGATACGCAGTATTTT. Protein sequence: CASSINRDRATDTQYF.

The rearrangement uses TRBV19 and TRBJ1-5; 7 bases line up with TRBD1. V was pared by 2 bases and J by 4 bases, with 8 bases of the junction left unmatched. CDR1 LNHDA and CDR2 SQIVND come from the germline V gene (reference sequence). The CDR3 totals 16 residues. The CDR3 region has the DNA TGTGCCAGTAGTATACCCTTGGGACAGTATAATCAGCCCCAGCATTTT. It specifies CASSIPLGQYNQPQHF.

This clone has only a few counts. The CDR3, as DNA: TGTGCCAGCAGCGACGGACAGGGGAGGTACGAGCAGTACTTC. Amino acids: CASSDGQGRYEQYF. V usage is TRBV28 and J usage is TRBJ2-7; 9 bases align to TRBD1. Germline CDR1 reads MDHEN; CDR2 reads SYDVKM. Trimming cost V 6 bases and J 4 bases; bases outside gene matches: 7. The CDR3 runs to 14 residues.

This clone was seen a handful of times. DNA of the CDR3: TGCAGTGCCAGTCCCGGGACTAGCGGGGGGGCCGTCGGGGAGCTGTTTTTT. Translating it yields CSASPGTSGGAVGELFF. This rearrangement joins TRBV20-1 to TRBJ2-2; 16 bases fit TRBD2. This CDR3 spans 17 amino acids. The germline gives CDR1 DFQATT, CDR2 SNEGSKA (reference sequence). V was pared by 6 bases and J by 7 bases, with 11 bases of the junction left unmatched.

In DNA, the CDR3 is TGTGCCAGCAGCTCCGTGGACAGGGCTAATCAGCCCCAGCATTTT. Its protein is CASSSVDRANQPQHF. The genes are TRBV7-8 and TRBJ1-5, with 8 bases aligning to TRBD1. Trimming removed 4 bases from V and 4 bases from J; junction bases left unmatched: 6. The CDR3 has 15 residues. Germline loops: CDR1 SGHVS, CDR2 FQNEAQ.

The chain links TRBV2 to TRBJ1-3; possibly TRBD1 for D (5 bases). The CDR3 totals 16 residues. The V gene lost 2 bases and the J gene lost 5 bases, with 16 bases spanning the gap. CDR1 is SNHLY, CDR2 FYNNEI, per germline. The CDR3 loop reads CASSETQGTFRNTIYF. CDR3 nucleotide sequence: TGTGCCAGCAGTGAAACCCAGGGAACCTTTCGAAACACCATATATTTT.

The chain has TRBV28 and TRBJ1-5; D perhaps matches TRBD1 (5 bases). The CDR3 loop spans 16 amino acids. The V end lost 6 bases, the J end lost 5 bases, and 20 bases lay between the germline ends. The germline gives CDR1 MDHEN, CDR2 SYDVKM. The CDR3 DNA is TGTGCCAGCAGCCCCCTCGGACTACTGGGGGATCAGCCCCAGCATTTT. This gives the protein CASSPLGLLGDQPQHF.

The chain employs TRBV15 and TRBJ2-5, with no clear D. Trimming stripped 0 bases from V and 0 bases from J, with 8 bases between. This CDR3 has 15 amino acids. CDR1 and CDR2 from the germline V gene are LNHNV and YYDKDF (reference sequence). CDR3 residues: CATSRDLHYQETQYF. The CDR3 DNA is TGTGCCACCAGCAGAGATCTCCACTACCAAGAGACCCAGTACTTC.

The rearrangement links TRBV6-5 to TRBJ1-6, with 7 bases fitting TRBD1. The J segment lost 10 bases and the V segment lost 0 bases, leaving 6 bases of the junction unmatched. CDR3 size: 15 residues. The germline CDR1 and CDR2 sequences are MNHEY and SVGAGI. The CDR3 protein is CASSYSTGLQSPLHF. The DNA for the CDR3 is TGTGCCAGCAGTTACTCGACAGGGCTTCAATCACCCCTCCACTTT.

The V call is TRBV3-1 (or the pseudogene TRBV3-2), the J call TRBJ2-2, with 10 bases matching TRBD2. J lost 1 base, V lost 0 bases, and 8 bases had no gene match. CDR3 length equals 19 residues. Germline CDR1 reads LGHDT; CDR2 reads YNNKEL (reference sequence). CDR3 coding DNA: TGTGCCAGCAGCCAAGATCTAGGGTCTAGCGGGGGGAACACCGGGGAGCTGTTTTTT. Residues: CASSQDLGSSGGNTGELFF.

The V call is TRBV27, the J call TRBJ2-4; TRBD1 matches at 8 bases. J was trimmed by 6 bases and V by 0 bases; bases with no gene match: 7. The germline gives CDR1 MNHEY, CDR2 SMNVEV (reference sequence). CDR3 length equals 16 residues. The CDR3 DNA sequence: TGTGCCAGCAGTTTATCGGACAGGGATCGGAGAAACATTCAGTACTTC. This encodes CASSLSDRDRRNIQYF.

J is TRBJ1-1 and V is TRBV9; 7 bases are shared with TRBD1. This CDR3 spans 17 amino acids. The germline V gene has CDR1 SGDLS and CDR2 YYNGEE. V lost 0 bases to trimming and J lost 6 bases; unmatched junction nucleotides: 14. The CDR3 sequence is CASSVGSEGAVFSEAFF. The CDR3 region has the DNA TGTGCCAGCAGCGTAGGTTCCGAGGGGGCGGTTTTCTCTGAAGCTTTCTTT.

The V gene is TRBV19, the J gene TRBJ1-1, with a tentative D call TRBD1 (5 bases). Germline V gene sequence: CDR1 LNHDA, CDR2 SQIVND (reference sequence). Trimming left V 7 bases short and J 7 bases short, with 25 bases between. CDR3 length: 16 amino acids. The CDR3 reads CASKNQAGAGYSEAFF. The CDR3 DNA reads as TGTGCCAGTAAAAACCAAGCCGGGGCGGGATATAGTGAAGCTTTCTTT.